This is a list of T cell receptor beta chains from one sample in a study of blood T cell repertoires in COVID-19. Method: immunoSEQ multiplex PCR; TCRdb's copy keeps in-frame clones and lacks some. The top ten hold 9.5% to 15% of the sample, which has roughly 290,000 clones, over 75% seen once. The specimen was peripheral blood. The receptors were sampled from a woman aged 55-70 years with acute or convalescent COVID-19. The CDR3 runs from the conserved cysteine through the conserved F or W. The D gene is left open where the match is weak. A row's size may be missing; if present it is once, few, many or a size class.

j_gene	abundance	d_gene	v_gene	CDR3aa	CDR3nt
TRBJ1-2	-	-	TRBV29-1	CSVLVENRYTF	TGCAGCGTTCTGGTCGAGAATCGCTACACCTTC
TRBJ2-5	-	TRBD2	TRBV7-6	CASSLRTSGSLETQYF	TGTGCCAGCAGCTTAAGGACTAGCGGGAGTTTGGAGACCCAGTACTTC
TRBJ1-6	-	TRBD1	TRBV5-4	CASSAGTGADSLHF	TGTGCCAGCAGCGCCGGGACAGGGGCTGATTCCCTCCACTTT
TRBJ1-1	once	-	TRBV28	CASSPGGYTEAFF	TGTGCCAGCAGTCCCGGCGGGTACACTGAAGCTTTCTTT
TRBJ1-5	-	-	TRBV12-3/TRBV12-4	CASSPQENQPQHF	TGTGCCAGCAGTCCTCAAGAGAATCAGCCCCAGCATTTT
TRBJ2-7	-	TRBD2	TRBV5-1	CASSLPSGGSVEQYF	TGCGCCAGCAGCTTGCCTAGCGGGGGTTCCGTCGAGCAGTACTTC
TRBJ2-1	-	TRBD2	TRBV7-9	CASSLILADYNEQFF	TGTGCCAGCAGCTTAATCCTAGCGGACTACAATGAGCAGTTCTTC
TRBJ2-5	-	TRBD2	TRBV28	CASSLSGANQETQYF	TGTGCCAGCAGTTTAAGCGGGGCGAACCAAGAGACCCAGTACTTC
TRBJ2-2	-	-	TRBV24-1	CATSDLFTGSGELFF	TGTGCCACCAGTGATCTATTTACAGGGTCCGGGGAGCTGTTTTTT
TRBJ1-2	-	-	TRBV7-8	CASSFAGADYGYTF	TGTGCCAGCAGCTTTGCAGGGGCTGACTATGGCTACACCTTC
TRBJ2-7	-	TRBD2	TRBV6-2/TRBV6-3	CASSYGRAHEQYF	TGTGCCAGCAGTTACGGGAGGGCCCACGAGCAGTACTTC
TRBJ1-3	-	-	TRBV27	CASSPSTIPTPPGNTIYF	TGTGCCAGCAGTCCCAGCACCATACCGACACCTCCGGGAAACACCATATATTTT
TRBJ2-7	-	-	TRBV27	CASRPGLPYEQYF	TGTGCCAGCAGGCCTGGACTTCCCTACGAGCAGTACTTC
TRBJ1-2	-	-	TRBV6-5	CASSYSSILDGYTF	TGTGCCAGCAGTTACTCGAGCATCTTGGATGGCTACACCTTC
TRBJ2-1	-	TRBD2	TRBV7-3	CASSLSLAGGNNEQFF	TGTGCCAGCAGCTTAAGTCTAGCGGGGGGGAACAATGAGCAGTTCTTC
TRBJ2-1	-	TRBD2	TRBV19	CASIPEEGTSGRDCNEQFF	TGTGCCAGTATTCCGGAGGAAGGGACTAGCGGGAGGGATTGCAATGAGCAGTTCTTC
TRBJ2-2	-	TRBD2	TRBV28	CASKWGLAGRAGELFF	TGTGCCAGCAAGTGGGGGCTAGCGGGAAGGGCCGGGGAGCTGTTTTTT
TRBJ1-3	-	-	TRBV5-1	CASGPVKESTIYF	TGCGCCAGCGGGCCGGTAAAAGAAAGTACCATATATTTT
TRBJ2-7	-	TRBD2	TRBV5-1	CASSLALAGDLSYEQYF	TGCGCCAGCAGCTTGGCGCTAGCGGGGGATCTCTCCTACGAGCAGTACTTC
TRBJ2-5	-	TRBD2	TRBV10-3	CAISGGLAGEQQETQYF	TGTGCCATCAGTGGGGGACTAGCGGGAGAGCAACAAGAGACCCAGTACTTC
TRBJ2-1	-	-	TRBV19	CASSLRGINEQFF	TGTGCCAGTAGTCTCCGGGGGATAAATGAGCAGTTCTTC
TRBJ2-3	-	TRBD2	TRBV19	CASSRLATTDTQYF	TGTGCCAGTAGTAGACTAGCGACCACAGATACGCAGTATTTT
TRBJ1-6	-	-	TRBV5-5	CASSPDTYNSPLHF	TGTGCCAGCAGCCCTGACACCTATAATTCACCCCTCCACTTT
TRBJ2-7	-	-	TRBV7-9	CASSSGRIGAVIYEQYF	TGTGCCAGCAGCTCGGGGAGGATAGGGGCGGTGATATACGAGCAGTACTTC
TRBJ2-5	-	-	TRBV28	CASSLAGTETQYF	TGTGCCAGCAGTTTAGCGGGAACAGAGACCCAGTACTTC
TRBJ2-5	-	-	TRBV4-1	CASSPGAGAIQETQYF	TGCGCCAGCAGCCCGGGGGCGGGGGCGATCCAAGAGACCCAGTACTTC
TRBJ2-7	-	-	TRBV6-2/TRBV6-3	CASSLLGGEQYF	TGTGCCAGCAGTTTACTGGGAGGCGAACAGTACTTC
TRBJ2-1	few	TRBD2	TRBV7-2	CASSLYWTSGRRSYNEQFF	TGTGCCAGCAGCTTATATTGGACTAGCGGGAGACGGTCCTACAATGAGCAGTTCTTC
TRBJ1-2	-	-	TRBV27	CASSPRGGYGYTF	TGTGCCAGCAGCCCTAGGGGAGGCTATGGCTACACCTTC
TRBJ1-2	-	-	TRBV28	CASSPNFTKKRGYTF	TGTGCCAGCAGCCCCAATTTCACCAAAAAGCGGGGCTACACCTTC
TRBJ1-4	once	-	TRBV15	CATSRDPRASGEKLFF	TGTGCCACCAGCAGAGATCCCAGGGCTAGTGGTGAAAAACTGTTTTTT
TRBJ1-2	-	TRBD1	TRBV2	CASSIGQGHYGYTF	TGTGCCAGCAGTATAGGACAGGGCCATTATGGCTACACCTTC
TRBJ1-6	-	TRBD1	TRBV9	CASSGGDSNSPLHF	TGTGCCAGCAGCGGCGGGGACAGCAATTCACCCCTCCACTTT
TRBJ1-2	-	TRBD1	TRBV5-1	CASTGQRSSGHPSF	TGCGCCAGCACGGGACAGAGATCATCGGGACACCCTTCCTTC
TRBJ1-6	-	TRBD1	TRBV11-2	CASSLETGRSPLHF	TGTGCCAGCAGCTTAGAGACAGGGAGATCACCCCTCCACTTT
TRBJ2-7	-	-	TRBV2	CASAFRVWLSEQYF	TGTGCCAGCGCGTTCAGGGTGTGGTTGTCCGAGCAGTACTTC
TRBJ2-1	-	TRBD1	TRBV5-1	CASSEGGTGSYNEQFF	TGCGCCAGCAGCGAGGGTGGGACAGGGAGCTACAATGAGCAGTTCTTC
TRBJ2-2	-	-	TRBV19	CASSPPTGSTYPGELFF	TGTGCCAGTAGTCCACCTACCGGGTCAACCTACCCCGGGGAGCTGTTTTTT
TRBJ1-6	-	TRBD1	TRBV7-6	CASSLRQGYNSPLHF	TGTGCCAGCAGCTTGCGACAGGGCTATAATTCACCCCTCCACTTT
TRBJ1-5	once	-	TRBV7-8	CASSLLGPQPQHF	TGTGCCAGCAGCTTACTAGGTCCTCAGCCCCAGCATTTT
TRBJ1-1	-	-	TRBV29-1	CSVNRAMNTEAFF	TGCAGCGTTAACAGGGCTATGAACACTGAAGCTTTCTTT
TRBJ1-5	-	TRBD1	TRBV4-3	CASSQDWGTGAAQHF	TGCGCCAGCAGCCAAGATTGGGGGACAGGGGCAGCCCAGCATTTT
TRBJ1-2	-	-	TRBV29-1	CSLQESNYGYTF	TGCAGTCTACAGGAGTCTAACTATGGCTACACCTTC
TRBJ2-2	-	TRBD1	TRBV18	CASSSGQGMAGELFF	TGTGCCAGCTCATCGGGACAGGGGATGGCCGGGGAGCTGTTTTTT
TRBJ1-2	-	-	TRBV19	CASSRGGDNYGYTF	TGTGCCAGTAGCCGCGGCGGGGATAACTATGGCTACACCTTC
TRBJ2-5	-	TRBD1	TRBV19	CASSTLDRVQETQYF	TGTGCCAGTAGCACCCTCGACAGGGTCCAAGAGACCCAGTACTTC
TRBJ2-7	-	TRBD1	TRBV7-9	CASSLEGQTTFVYEQYF	TGTGCCAGCAGCTTAGAGGGACAGACCACTTTTGTCTACGAGCAGTACTTC
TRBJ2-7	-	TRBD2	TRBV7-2	CASSPIAGESSYEQYF	TGTGCCAGCAGCCCTATAGCGGGGGAGAGCTCCTACGAGCAGTACTTC
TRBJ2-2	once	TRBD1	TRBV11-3	CASSSRDRGPHGNTGELFF	TGTGCCAGCAGCTCCCGGGACAGGGGGCCTCACGGAAACACCGGGGAGCTGTTTTTT
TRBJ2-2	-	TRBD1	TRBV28	CASSLNRGYTGELFF	TGTGCCAGCAGTTTGAACAGGGGGTACACCGGGGAGCTGTTTTTT